This is a list of T cell receptor beta chains from one sample in a study of cytomegalovirus exposure and HLA in healthy donors. Clones were read by immunoSEQ multiplex PCR, and TCRdb kept only the in-frame ones, dropping some. In the table there are over 85,000 clones, 79% of which are singletons. Sequenced sample: PBMCs. The source is a man aged 30 to 45 in good health and CMV-seropositive. Both conserved end residues are part of each CDR3.

J,V,CDR3
TRBJ1-2,TRBV2,CASKTGRGPGGYTF
TRBJ2-3,TRBV7-2,CASSLARVWSDTQYF
TRBJ1-6,TRBV9,CASSANPTGDSPLHF
TRBJ1-2,TRBV2,CASSGLVEGGYTF
TRBJ2-7,TRBV15,CATRGGRGGTVEQYF
TRBJ1-3,TRBV9,CASSVGGYSGNTIYF
TRBJ2-1,TRBV6-1,CASTLPGQGFDEQFF
TRBJ2-2,TRBV25-1,CASVGHLNTGELFF
TRBJ1-5,TRBV19,CASSISGLNQPQHF
TRBJ2-7,TRBV25-1,CASSEPGGSYEQYF
TRBJ2-1,TRBV4-2,CASSQDTAGSYNEQFF
TRBJ1-2,TRBV27,CASSQTGTGGYTF
TRBJ2-5,TRBV10-3,CAISDNPGAQETQYF
TRBJ1-4,TRBV5-1,CASSLSSQGSEKLFF
TRBJ2-5,TRBV14,CASSPLAVGTQYF
TRBJ2-3,TRBV19,CASSILGGGEADTQYF
TRBJ1-2,TRBV4-1,CASSQGQGYYGYTF
TRBJ1-2,TRBV27,CASSLSPGSYGYTF
TRBJ1-1,TRBV11-2,CASSSKGQAAEAFF
TRBJ2-5,TRBV7-9,CASSRLAGDDQETQYF
TRBJ2-1,TRBV6-1,CASVTSGAGEQFF
NA,TRBV2,CASDSYGVWTSSYEQYF